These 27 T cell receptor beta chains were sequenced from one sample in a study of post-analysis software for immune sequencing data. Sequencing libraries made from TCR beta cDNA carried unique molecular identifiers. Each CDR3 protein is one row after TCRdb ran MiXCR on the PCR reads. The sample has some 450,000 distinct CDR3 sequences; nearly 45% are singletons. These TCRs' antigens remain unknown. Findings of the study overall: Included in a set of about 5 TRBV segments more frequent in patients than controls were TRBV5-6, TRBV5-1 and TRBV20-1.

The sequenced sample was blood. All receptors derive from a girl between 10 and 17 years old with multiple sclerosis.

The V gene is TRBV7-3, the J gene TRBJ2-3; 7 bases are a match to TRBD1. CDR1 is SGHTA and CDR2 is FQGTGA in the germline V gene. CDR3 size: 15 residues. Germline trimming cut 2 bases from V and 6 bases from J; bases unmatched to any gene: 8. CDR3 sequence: CASSLSTGRPDTQYF. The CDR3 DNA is TGTGCCAGCAGCTTATCGACAGGGCGGCCGGATACGCAGTATTTT.

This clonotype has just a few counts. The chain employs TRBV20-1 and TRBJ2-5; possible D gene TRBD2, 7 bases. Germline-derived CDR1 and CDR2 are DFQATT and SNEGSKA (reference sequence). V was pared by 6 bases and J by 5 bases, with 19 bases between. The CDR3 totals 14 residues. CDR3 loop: CSARPGGASETQYF. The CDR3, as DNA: TGCAGTGCCAGACCGGGGGGCGCATCGGAGACCCAGTACTTC.

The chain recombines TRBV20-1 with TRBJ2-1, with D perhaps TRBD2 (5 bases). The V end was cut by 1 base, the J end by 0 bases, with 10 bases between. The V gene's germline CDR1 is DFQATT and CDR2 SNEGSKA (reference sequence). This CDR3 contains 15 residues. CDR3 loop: CSARGSGNSYNEQFF. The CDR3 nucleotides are TGCAGTGCTAGAGGGTCGGGAAACTCCTACAATGAGCAGTTCTTC.

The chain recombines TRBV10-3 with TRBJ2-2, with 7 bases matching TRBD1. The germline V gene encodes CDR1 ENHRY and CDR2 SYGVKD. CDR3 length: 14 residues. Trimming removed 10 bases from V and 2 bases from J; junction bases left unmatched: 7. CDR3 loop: CATAWTGNTGELFF. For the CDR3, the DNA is TGTGCCACGGCTTGGACAGGAAACACCGGGGAGCTGTTTTTT.

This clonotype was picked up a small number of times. The CDR3 region is CSARDGTSEGRSYNEQFF. For the CDR3, the DNA is TGCAGTGCTAGAGATGGCACTAGCGAAGGTCGCTCCTACAATGAGCAGTTCTTC. This chain connects TRBV20-1 to TRBJ2-1, with 7 bases aligning to TRBD2. The V gene's germline CDR1 is DFQATT and CDR2 SNEGSKA (reference sequence). The CDR3 covers 18 residues. J gave up 0 bases and V 0 bases, and 11 bases lay outside the gene matches.

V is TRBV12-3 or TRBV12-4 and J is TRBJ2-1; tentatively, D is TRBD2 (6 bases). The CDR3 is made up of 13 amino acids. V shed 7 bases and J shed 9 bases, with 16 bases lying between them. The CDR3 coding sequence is TGTGCCAGCACCATTGGAGGGAGCGGTGAGCAGTTCTTC. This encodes CASTIGGSGEQFF.

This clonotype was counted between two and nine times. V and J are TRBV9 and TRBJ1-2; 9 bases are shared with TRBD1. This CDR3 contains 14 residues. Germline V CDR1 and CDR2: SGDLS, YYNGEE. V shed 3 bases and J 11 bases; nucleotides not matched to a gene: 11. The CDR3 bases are TGTGCCAGCAGCGAGGGACAGGGTGTAGGGGGGTACACCTTC. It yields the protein CASSEGQGVGGYTF.

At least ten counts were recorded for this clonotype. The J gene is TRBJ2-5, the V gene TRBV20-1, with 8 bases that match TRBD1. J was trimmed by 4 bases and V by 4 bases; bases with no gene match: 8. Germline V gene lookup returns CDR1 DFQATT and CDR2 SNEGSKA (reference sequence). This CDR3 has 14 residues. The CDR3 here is CSATRTGRGETQYF. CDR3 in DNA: TGCAGTGCTACAAGGACAGGGCGCGGAGAGACCCAGTACTTC.

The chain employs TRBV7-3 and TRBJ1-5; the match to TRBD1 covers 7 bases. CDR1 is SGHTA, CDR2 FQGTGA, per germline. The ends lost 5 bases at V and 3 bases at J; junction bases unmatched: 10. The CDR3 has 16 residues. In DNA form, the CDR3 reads TGTGCCAGCAGCCCAACTCTCGACAGGGCCAATCAGCCCCAGCATTTT. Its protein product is CASSPTLDRANQPQHF.

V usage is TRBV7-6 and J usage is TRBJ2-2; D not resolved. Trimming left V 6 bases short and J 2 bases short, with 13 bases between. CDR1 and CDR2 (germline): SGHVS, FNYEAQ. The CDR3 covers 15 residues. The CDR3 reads CASSYYGLNTGELFF. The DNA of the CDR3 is TGTGCCAGCAGTTATTATGGTTTAAACACCGGGGAGCTGTTTTTT.

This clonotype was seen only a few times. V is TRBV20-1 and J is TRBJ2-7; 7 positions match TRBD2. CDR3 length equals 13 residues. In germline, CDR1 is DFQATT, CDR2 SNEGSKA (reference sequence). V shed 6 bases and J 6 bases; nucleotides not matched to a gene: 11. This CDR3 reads CSAESSGGSEQYF. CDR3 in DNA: TGCAGTGCCGAGTCGTCGGGAGGATCCGAGCAGTACTTC.

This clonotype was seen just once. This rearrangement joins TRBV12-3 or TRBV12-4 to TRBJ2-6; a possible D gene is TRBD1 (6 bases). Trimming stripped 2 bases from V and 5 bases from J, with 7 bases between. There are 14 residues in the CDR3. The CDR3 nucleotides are TGTGCCAGCAGTTTACAGGGGAGGGCCAACGTCCTGACTTTC. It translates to CASSLQGRANVLTF.

CDR3 in DNA: TGCGCCAGCAGCCAACCAGGGGGCACCTATGGCTACACCTTC. Translated: CASSQPGGTYGYTF. The rearrangement joins TRBV4-1 to TRBJ1-2; 8 bases align to TRBD1. J lost 4 bases, V lost 2 bases, and 3 bases had no gene match. Per the germline V gene, CDR1 is MGHRA and CDR2 is YSYEKL. CDR3 length equals 14 residues.

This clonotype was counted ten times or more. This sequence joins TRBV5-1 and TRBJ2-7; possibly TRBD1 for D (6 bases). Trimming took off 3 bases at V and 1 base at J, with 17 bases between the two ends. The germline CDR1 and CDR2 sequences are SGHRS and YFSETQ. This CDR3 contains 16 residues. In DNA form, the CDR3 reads TGCGCCAGCAGCTGGGGGCCAGGCGACAAGTCCTACGAGCAGTACTTC. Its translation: CASSWGPGDKSYEQYF. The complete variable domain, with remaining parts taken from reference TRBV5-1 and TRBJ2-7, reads KAGVTQTPRYLIKTRGQQVTLSCSPISGHRSVSWYQQTPGQGLQFLFEYFSETQRNKGNFPGRFSGRQFSNSRSEMNVSTLELGDSALYLCASSWGPGDKSYEQYFGPGTRLTVT.

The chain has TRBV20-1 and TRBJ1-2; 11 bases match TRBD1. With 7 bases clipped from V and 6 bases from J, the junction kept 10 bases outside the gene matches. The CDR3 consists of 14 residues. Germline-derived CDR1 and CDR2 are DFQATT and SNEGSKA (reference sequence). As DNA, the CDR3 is TGCAGTGGAACGGAGGACAGGGGGCGGCATGGCTACACCTTC. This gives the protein CSGTEDRGRHGYTF.

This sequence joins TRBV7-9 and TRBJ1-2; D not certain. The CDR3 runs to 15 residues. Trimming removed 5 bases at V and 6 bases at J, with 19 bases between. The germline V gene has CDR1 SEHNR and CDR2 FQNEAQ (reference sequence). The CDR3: CASSLNPRRIDGYTF. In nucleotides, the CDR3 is TGTGCCAGCAGCCTAAACCCGAGGAGGATAGATGGCTACACCTTC.

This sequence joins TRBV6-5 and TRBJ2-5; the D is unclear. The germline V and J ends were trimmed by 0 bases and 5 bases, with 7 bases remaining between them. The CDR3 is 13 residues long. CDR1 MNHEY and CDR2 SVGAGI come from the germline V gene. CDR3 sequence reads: CASSYSTRETQYF. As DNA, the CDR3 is TGTGCCAGCAGTTACTCAACCCGGGAGACCCAGTACTTC.

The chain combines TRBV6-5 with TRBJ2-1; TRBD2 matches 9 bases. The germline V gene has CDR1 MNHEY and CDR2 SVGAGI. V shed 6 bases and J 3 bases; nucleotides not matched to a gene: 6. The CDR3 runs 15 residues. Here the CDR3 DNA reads TGTGCCAGCAGCTCACTAGCGGGCTTCTACAATGAGCAGTTCTTC. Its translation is CASSSLAGFYNEQFF.

For the CDR3, the DNA is TGTGCCAGTACCCTCGGACGGTTGAACACTGAAGCTTTCTTT. Translated: CASTLGRLNTEAFF. The chain carries TRBV19 and TRBJ1-1; D remains ambiguous. V was pared by 7 bases and J by 0 bases, with 12 bases between. The V gene's germline CDR1 is LNHDA and CDR2 SQIVND (reference sequence). This CDR3 has 14 amino acids.

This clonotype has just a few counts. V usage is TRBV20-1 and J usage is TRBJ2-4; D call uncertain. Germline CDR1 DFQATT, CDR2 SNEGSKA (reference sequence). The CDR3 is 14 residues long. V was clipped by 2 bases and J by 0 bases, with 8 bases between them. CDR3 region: CSARKALAKNIQYF. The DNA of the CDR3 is TGCAGTGCTAGAAAAGCGTTAGCCAAAAACATTCAGTACTTC.

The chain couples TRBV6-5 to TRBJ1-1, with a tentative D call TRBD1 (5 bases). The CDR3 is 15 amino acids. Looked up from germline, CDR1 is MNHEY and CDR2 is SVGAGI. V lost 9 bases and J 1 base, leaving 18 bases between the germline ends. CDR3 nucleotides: TGTGCCAGTCAGCGGGGCCTGAATTGGAACACTGAAGCTTTCTTT. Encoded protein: CASQRGLNWNTEAFF.

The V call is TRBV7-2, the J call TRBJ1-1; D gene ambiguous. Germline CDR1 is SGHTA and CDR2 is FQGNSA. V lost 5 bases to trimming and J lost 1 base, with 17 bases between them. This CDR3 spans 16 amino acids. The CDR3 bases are TGTGCCAGCAGCCCCCGGGGAGCGCTACAGAACACTGAAGCTTTCTTT. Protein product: CASSPRGALQNTEAFF.

The CDR3 coding sequence is TGTGCCACCAGCAGACAGAGAGCGGGCCAATACGAGCAGTACTTC. Its protein product is CATSRQRAGQYEQYF. The rearrangement uses TRBV15 and TRBJ2-7, with D perhaps TRBD2 (6 bases). The V end was cut by 2 bases, the J end by 4 bases, with 15 bases between. This CDR3 region has 15 residues. Germline V lookup: CDR1 LNHNV, CDR2 YYDKDF (reference sequence). Combining the CDR3 with reference TRBV15 and TRBJ2-7 gives the whole variable domain DAMVIQNPRYQVTQFGKPVTLSCSQTLNHNVMYWYQQKSSQAPKLLFHYYDKDFNNEADTPDNFQSRRPNTSFCFLDIRSPGLGDTAMYLCATSRQRAGQYEQYFGPGTRLTVT.

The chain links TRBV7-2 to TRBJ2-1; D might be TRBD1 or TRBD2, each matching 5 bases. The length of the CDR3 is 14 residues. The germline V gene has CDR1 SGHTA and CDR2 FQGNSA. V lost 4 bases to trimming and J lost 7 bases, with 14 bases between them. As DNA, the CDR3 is TGTGCCAGCAGCTGGGACGGTACTAGGAATGAGCAGTTCTTC. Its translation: CASSWDGTRNEQFF.

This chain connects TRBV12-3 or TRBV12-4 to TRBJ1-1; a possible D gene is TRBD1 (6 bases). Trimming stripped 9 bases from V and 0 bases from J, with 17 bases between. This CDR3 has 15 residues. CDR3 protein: CASRRGSIMNTEAFF. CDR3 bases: TGTGCCAGTCGGAGGGGGTCTATTATGAACACTGAAGCTTTCTTT.

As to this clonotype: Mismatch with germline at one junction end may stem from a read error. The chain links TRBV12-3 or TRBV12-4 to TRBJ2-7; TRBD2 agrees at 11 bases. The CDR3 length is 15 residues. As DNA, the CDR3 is TGTGCCAGCAGAACAACTAGCGGGAGCCCCTACAAGCAGTACTTC. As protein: CASRTTSGSPYKQYF.

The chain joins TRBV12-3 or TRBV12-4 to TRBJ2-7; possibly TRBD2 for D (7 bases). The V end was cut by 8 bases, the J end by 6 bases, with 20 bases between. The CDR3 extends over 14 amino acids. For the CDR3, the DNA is TGTGCCAGCGGGCTGGGGGGGCCGTACACCGAGCAGTACTTC. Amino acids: CASGLGGPYTEQYF.